These 22 T cell receptor beta chains were all obtained from the same sample, sequenced in a study of T-cell memory formation after mild COVID-19. TCRdb redid the calling of the 5' RACE reads with MiXCR, one entry per CDR3 protein. The sample consists of roughly 450,000 distinct CDR3 sequences, roughly 20% of them appearing once. Sequencing was carried out using PBMCs or a T cell subset sorted from them (not recorded which). The receptors come from an adult woman who had mild COVID-19 (a few samples of this study predate the infection). Cell type and time point are not known.

V and J are TRBV7-2 and TRBJ1-2, with TRBD1 as a possible D gene (5 bases). The CDR3 is 17 amino acids. Germline values: CDR1 SGHTA, CDR2 FQGNSA. V was trimmed by 1 base and J by 2 bases, leaving 17 bases between them. The CDR3 DNA reads as TGTGCCAGCAGCTTAGGCTCCGGCAGGGAACTCAACTATGGCTACACCTTC. It is translated as CASSLGSGRELNYGYTF.

This chain connects TRBV13 to TRBJ2-7; D may match TRBD1 or TRBD2 (5 bases each). The germline gives CDR1 PRHDT, CDR2 FYEKMQ (reference sequence). The CDR3 is made up of 12 amino acids. The V gene lost 5 bases and the J gene lost 5 bases, with 10 bases spanning the gap. The CDR3 protein is CASSPGTHEQYF. CDR3 DNA sequence: TGTGCCAGCAGCCCGGGGACCCACGAGCAGTACTTC.

This clonotype came up a few times. V is TRBV3-1 and J is TRBJ2-1; 7 bases align to TRBD1. The V segment lost 3 bases and the J segment 4 bases; nucleotides outside the gene matches: 6. Germline V gives CDR1 LGHDT, CDR2 YNNKEL (reference sequence). The CDR3 is made up of 15 amino acids. CDR3 residues: CASSHTGDHYNEQFF. The CDR3 nucleotides are TGTGCCAGCAGCCACACAGGGGATCATTACAATGAGCAGTTCTTC.

This clonotype occurred a few times. V gene TRBV9 combines with J gene TRBJ2-7, with a tentative D call TRBD2 (7 bases). Trimming took off 3 bases at V and 4 bases at J, with 17 bases between the two ends. CDR3 size: 15 residues. Germline V gives CDR1 SGDLS, CDR2 YYNGEE. Here the CDR3 reads CASSDVPGEGYEQYF. The CDR3 DNA reads TGTGCCAGCAGCGATGTCCCAGGGGAGGGGTACGAGCAGTACTTC.

This chain links TRBV6-6 with TRBJ1-1; 11 nucleotides match TRBD1. J lost 0 bases, V lost 5 bases, and 5 bases had no gene match. This CDR3 is 16 amino acids long. Germline V gene lookup returns CDR1 MNHNY and CDR2 SVGAGI (reference sequence). DNA of the CDR3: TGTGCCAGCAGTCCAGGGACAGGGGGTATGAACACTGAAGCTTTCTTT. Translation: CASSPGTGGMNTEAFF.

The chain is built from TRBV7-2 and TRBJ2-7; 7 positions agree with TRBD1. The V segment lost 5 bases and the J segment 0 bases; nucleotides outside the gene matches: 4. The CDR3 is made up of 14 amino acids. Germline CDR1 and CDR2: SGHTA and FQGNSA. The CDR3 region is CASSQGQVSYEQYF. CDR3 bases: TGTGCCAGCAGCCAAGGACAGGTCTCCTACGAGCAGTACTTC.

The sample holds many counts of this clonotype. The genes are TRBV29-1 and TRBJ2-3; weak D call: TRBD2 (5 bases). The CDR3 runs 14 residues. The V end lost 5 bases, the J end lost 1 base, and 13 bases lay between the germline ends. Germline lookup yields CDR1 SQVTM and CDR2 ANQGSEA. The CDR3, as DNA: TGCAGCGTTCGGAGGACGCCTGGCACAGATACGCAGTATTTT. Amino acid sequence: CSVRRTPGTDTQYF.

The rearrangement links TRBV12-3 or TRBV12-4 to TRBJ2-4; D is uncertain. Trimming took 5 bases from V and 3 from J, leaving 14 bases between them. The CDR3 is 15 residues long. This CDR3 is CASSPELWGKNIQYF. The CDR3 DNA reads as TGTGCCAGCAGTCCAGAACTGTGGGGCAAAAACATTCAGTACTTC.

This chain links TRBV2 with TRBJ2-7, with D uncertain. The CDR3 is 17 residues long. Germline CDR1 SNHLY, CDR2 FYNNEI. Trimming took 0 bases from V and 1 from J, leaving 16 bases between them. The CDR3 is CASSEALDLTISYEQYF. The CDR3 bases are TGTGCCAGCAGTGAAGCGTTAGACCTGACCATTTCCTACGAGCAGTACTTC. Full variable domain (rest looked up from reference TRBV2 and TRBJ2-7): EPEVTQTPSHQVTQMGQEVILRCVPISNHLYFYWYRQILGQKVEFLVSFYNNEISEKSEIFDDQFSVERPDGSNFTLKIRSTKLEDSAMYFCASSEALDLTISYEQYFGPGTRLTVT.

V is TRBV12-3 or TRBV12-4 and J is TRBJ1-2, with D perhaps matching TRBD1 (6 bases). The length of the CDR3 is 13 residues. V lost 3 bases to trimming and J lost 10 bases, with 15 bases between them. In DNA, the CDR3 is TGTGCCAGCAGTTTTAGGGGGGAAAGAGACTACACCTTC. It codes for CASSFRGERDYTF.

This clonotype has more than one count but fewer than ten. This chain joins TRBV12-3 or TRBV12-4 and TRBJ1-2; the match to TRBD1 covers 7 bases. Unmatched junction bases numbered 4, after V lost 6 bases and J lost 3 bases. The CDR3 has 13 amino acids. CDR3 loop: CASSGTEDYGYTF. As DNA, the CDR3 is TGTGCCAGCAGCGGGACAGAGGACTATGGCTACACCTTC.

The chain uses TRBV7-6 and TRBJ2-5, with 7 bases identical to TRBD1. J lost 5 bases, V lost 5 bases, and 23 bases had no gene match. The germline V gene encodes CDR1 SGHVS and CDR2 FNYEAQ. The CDR3 loop spans 19 amino acids. The CDR3 loop is CASSQRDRVTVVPQETQYF. CDR3 bases: TGTGCCAGCAGCCAGAGGGACAGAGTAACAGTCGTACCCCAGGAGACCCAGTACTTC.

The J gene is TRBJ2-6, the V gene TRBV5-1, with D hard to call. V was cut by 0 bases and J by 4 bases, with 14 bases left in between. The CDR3 loop spans 17 amino acids. CDR1 and CDR2 from the germline V gene are SGHRS and YFSETQ. The chain's CDR3 is CASSLGVVAGGANVLTF. CDR3 sequence (DNA): TGCGCCAGCAGCTTGGGGGTAGTCGCAGGCGGGGCCAACGTCCTGACTTTC. Full variable domain (outside the CDR3, taken from reference TRBV5-1 and TRBJ2-6): KAGVTQTPRYLIKTRGQQVTLSCSPISGHRSVSWYQQTPGQGLQFLFEYFSETQRNKGNFPGRFSGRQFSNSRSEMNVSTLELGDSALYLCASSLGVVAGGANVLTFGAGSRLTVL.

The gene calls are TRBV5-5 and TRBJ2-1, with TRBD1 identical over 9 bases. The CDR3 has 17 residues. CDR1 is SGHKS and CDR2 is YYEKEE in the germline V gene (reference sequence). The ends lost 0 bases at V and 3 bases at J; junction bases unmatched: 7. CDR3 DNA sequence: TGTGCCAGCAGCTTGGAGTGGACAGGGGCGATCTACAATGAGCAGTTCTTC. This sequence encodes CASSLEWTGAIYNEQFF.

V is TRBV7-8 and J is TRBJ2-2, with TRBD2 matching 9 bases. V was clipped by 5 bases and J by 5 bases; unmatched bases: 15. The CDR3 runs 18 residues. Germline values: CDR1 SGHVS, CDR2 FQNEAQ. The CDR3 loop reads CASSPRASGAVRTGELFF. Written as DNA, the CDR3 is TGTGCCAGCAGCCCTCGGGCTAGCGGGGCGGTCAGGACCGGGGAGCTGTTTTTT.

The rearrangement uses TRBV5-6 and TRBJ2-1, with a weak D call TRBD2 (5 bases). In germline, CDR1 is SGHDT, CDR2 YYEEEE. The CDR3 consists of 14 residues. The V gene lost 2 bases and the J gene lost 9 bases, with 15 bases spanning the gap. CDR3 sequence: CASSFGHYRGEQFF. Written as DNA, the CDR3 is TGTGCCAGCAGCTTTGGTCATTATCGGGGTGAGCAGTTCTTC.

This clonotype was seen only a few times. The chain has TRBV5-1 and TRBJ2-3, with TRBD2 matching over 9 bases. The CDR3 is 16 residues long. CDR1 SGHRS and CDR2 YFSETQ come from the germline V gene. Unmatched junction bases numbered 6, after V lost 4 bases and J lost 0 bases. CDR3 sequence reads: CASSPTSGRSTDTQYF. CDR3 nucleotides: TGCGCCAGCAGCCCAACCAGCGGGAGGAGCACAGATACGCAGTATTTT. The complete variable domain, with remaining parts taken from reference TRBV5-1 and TRBJ2-3, reads KAGVTQTPRYLIKTRGQQVTLSCSPISGHRSVSWYQQTPGQGLQFLFEYFSETQRNKGNFPGRFSGRQFSNSRSEMNVSTLELGDSALYLCASSPTSGRSTDTQYFGPGTRLTVL.

This sequence joins TRBV20-1 and TRBJ2-7; D is perhaps TRBD1 (7 bases). Germline V gene sequence: CDR1 DFQATT, CDR2 SNEGSKA (reference sequence). V was trimmed by 0 bases and J by 6 bases, leaving 21 bases between them. This CDR3 is 16 amino acids long. CDR3 loop: CSARDSGGTVPGEQYF. For the CDR3, the DNA is TGCAGTGCTAGAGATTCTGGGGGGACAGTTCCCGGCGAGCAGTACTTC.

V and J are TRBV30 and TRBJ2-7; weak D call: TRBD1 (6 bases). V shed 1 base and J shed 1 base, with 8 bases lying between them. CDR3 size: 13 residues. Germline V lookup: CDR1 GTSNPN, CDR2 SVGIG (reference sequence). The CDR3 bases are TGTGCCTGGAGTGGGACAGCGTCCTACGAGCAGTACTTC. It encodes CAWSGTASYEQYF.

The DNA of the CDR3 is TGTGCCCTCAAAACTACGGCGCGTCCTACCCCGCGGGCCAAAAACATTCAGTACTTC. Amino acid sequence: CALKTTARPTPRAKNIQYF. The chain uses TRBV27 and TRBJ2-4, with D hard to call. CDR1 is MNHEY and CDR2 is SMNVEV in the germline V gene (reference sequence). The CDR3 totals 19 residues. V dropped 11 bases and J dropped 1 base, with 30 bases sitting between them.

The chain links TRBV7-2 to TRBJ2-2; 11 nucleotides match TRBD1. Germline V lookup: CDR1 SGHTA, CDR2 FQGNSA. J was trimmed by 5 bases and V by 3 bases; bases with no gene match: 2. The CDR3 runs 15 residues. CDR3 region: CASSFGDRGTGELFF. CDR3 DNA: TGTGCCAGCAGCTTCGGGGACAGGGGGACCGGGGAGCTGTTTTTT.

This clonotype was recorded many times. The chain recombines TRBV12-3 or TRBV12-4 with TRBJ2-2, with D possibly matching TRBD1 (6 bases). CDR3 length: 15 amino acids. V was cut by 2 bases and J by 6 bases, with 13 bases left in between. CDR3 sequence (DNA): TGTGCCAGCAGTTTAAGTAGGGGGTACCCCGGGGAGCTGTTTTTT. This gives the protein CASSLSRGYPGELFF.